The 8 T cell receptor beta chains presented below share a single source sample, sequenced in a study of cytomegalovirus exposure and HLA in healthy donors. With 60 Vbeta and 13 Jbeta primers, the PCR was carried out. Assay used: immunoSEQ multiplex PCR; TCRdb lists only in-frame clones, some missing. Counted here are hundreds of thousands of clones, roughly 82% occurring once; the ten biggest clones make up approximately 5.7%. Material for sequencing was PBMCs. The source is a man aged 35 to 55 in good health and CMV-seropositive.

J is TRBJ2-7 and V is TRBV29-1; D is possibly TRBD1 (6 bases). V gave up 4 bases and J gave up 0 bases, with 22 bases separating them. Per germline, CDR1 SQVTM and CDR2 ANQGSEA. The CDR3 totals 17 residues. The CDR3: CSVVGTPTGGPSYEQYF. The CDR3 region has the DNA TGCAGCGTTGTTGGAACCCCGACAGGTGGTCCCTCCTACGAGCAGTACTTC.

The genes are TRBV4-1 and TRBJ1-2, with 12 bases fitting TRBD1. The CDR3 covers 15 residues. V was clipped by 4 bases and J by 7 bases; unmatched bases: 7. Germline V gene lookup returns CDR1 MGHRA and CDR2 YSYEKL. In nucleotides, the CDR3 is TGCGCCAGCAGCCTCGGGACAGGGGGCTCGGGTGGCTACACCTTC. Protein product: CASSLGTGGSGGYTF.

The rearrangement joins TRBV7-8 to TRBJ1-3, with a weak D call TRBD1 (5 bases). The germline V gene encodes CDR1 SGHVS and CDR2 FQNEAQ. V was pared by 2 bases and J by 2 bases, with 10 bases between. CDR3 length: 15 residues. The DNA of the CDR3 is TGTGCCAGCAGCTTATGGGGGACTCCTGGAAACACCATATATTTT. Its translation: CASSLWGTPGNTIYF.

V and J are TRBV25-1 and TRBJ1-4, with TRBD1 identical over 7 bases. This CDR3 comprises 15 residues. The germline V gene has CDR1 MGHDK and CDR2 SYGVNS. The ends lost 3 bases at V and 5 bases at J; junction bases unmatched: 6. This CDR3 is CASSDLTGWNEKLFF. The DNA of the CDR3 is TGTGCCAGCAGTGACCTGACAGGGTGGAATGAAAAACTGTTTTTT.

CDR3 sequence: CASSLWGLGSYYEQYV. The CDR3 DNA follows: TGTGCCAGCAGCTTGTGGGGACTGGGATCATACTACGAGCAGTACGTC. This rearrangement joins TRBV5-6 to TRBJ2-7; maybe TRBD2 (6 bases). Germline loops: CDR1 SGHDT, CDR2 YYEEEE. The CDR3 contains 16 residues. V gave up 1 base and J gave up 3 bases, with 17 bases separating them.

The count of this clone is one. The rearrangement joins TRBV6-5 to TRBJ2-3; possibly TRBD2 for D (6 bases). Germline-derived CDR1 and CDR2 are MNHEY and SVGAGI. V was clipped by 8 bases and J by 8 bases, with 8 bases between them. CDR3 length equals 10 residues. The CDR3 reads CASGDCTQYF. CDR3 sequence (DNA): TGTGCCAGCGGGGACTGTACGCAGTATTTT.

This chain connects TRBV5-6 to TRBJ2-7; 7 nucleotides match TRBD2. J was trimmed by 3 bases and V by 3 bases; bases with no gene match: 9. The CDR3 consists of 15 residues. The germline V gene encodes CDR1 SGHDT and CDR2 YYEEEE. CDR3 DNA: TGTGCCAGCAGCTATAAGACTAGCAAATTCTACGAGCAGTACTTC. Amino acid sequence: CASSYKTSKFYEQYF.

The genes are TRBV27 and TRBJ1-1; no definite D call. CDR1 and CDR2 from the germline V gene are MNHEY and SMNVEV (reference sequence). The CDR3 is 14 amino acids. Between the trimmed V and J ends, which lost 4 bases and 3 bases, there was a span of 12 bases. DNA of the CDR3: TGTGCCAGCAGTTCACCCTACAGAGACACTGAAGCTTTCTTT. Residues: CASSSPYRDTEAFF.